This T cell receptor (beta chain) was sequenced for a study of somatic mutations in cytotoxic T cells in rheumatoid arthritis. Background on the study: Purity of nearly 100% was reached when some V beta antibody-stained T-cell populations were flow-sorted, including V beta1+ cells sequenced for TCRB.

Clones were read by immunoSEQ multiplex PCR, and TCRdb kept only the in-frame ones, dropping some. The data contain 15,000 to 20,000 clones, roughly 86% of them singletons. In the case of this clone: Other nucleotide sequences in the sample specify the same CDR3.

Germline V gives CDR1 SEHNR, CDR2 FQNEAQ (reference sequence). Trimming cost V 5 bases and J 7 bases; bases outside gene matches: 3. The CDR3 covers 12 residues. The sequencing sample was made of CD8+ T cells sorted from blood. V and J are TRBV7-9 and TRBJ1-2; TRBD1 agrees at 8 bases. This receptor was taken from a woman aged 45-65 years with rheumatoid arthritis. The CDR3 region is CASSPGQGGYTF. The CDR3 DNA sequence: TGTGCCAGCAGCCCCGGACAGGGTGGCTACACCTTC. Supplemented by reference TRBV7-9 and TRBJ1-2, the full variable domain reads DTGVSQNPRHKITKRGQNVTFRCDPISEHNRLYWYRQTLGQGPEFLTYFQNEAQLEKSRLLSDRFSAERPKGSFSTLEIQRTEQGDSAMYLCASSPGQGGYTFGSGTRLTVV.